This paragraph reports one T cell receptor (beta chain). Its antigen is still unknown. V shed 0 bases and J 3 bases; nucleotides not matched to a gene: 9. This CDR3 is built from 18 residues. Germline V gene sequence: CDR1 LNHNV, CDR2 YYDKDF (reference sequence). TCRdb re-analysed the reads in MiXCR, keeping a single row per CDR3 protein. The repertoire includes a few hundred thousand distinct CDR3 sequences, 33% of them detected once, and roughly a sixth sits in the top ten. This record belongs to a study of T cell repertoires in cytomegalovirus infection. The overall study: CMV epitopes used comprised recently identified HLA-C-restricted ones and well-studied HLA-B-restricted ones. Both a matching HLA type and CMV infection were indicated by public TCR beta signatures.

Study outcomes and limitations: In two of eight donors, the top clonotype was HLA-C-restricted CMV-specific.

The sequence was obtained from a human donor in good health (CMV status not recorded). Some clones in this sample may be carry-over from other donors' samples. The V call is TRBV15, the J call TRBJ2-3; 10 bases fit TRBD2. Here the sequenced sample was cultured PBMCs, taken from culture after CMV antigen stimulation. CDR3 in amino acids: CATSRDFSSGSSTDTQYF. As DNA, the CDR3 is TGTGCCACCAGCAGAGATTTCTCTAGCGGGAGTTCAACAGATACGCAGTATTTT.